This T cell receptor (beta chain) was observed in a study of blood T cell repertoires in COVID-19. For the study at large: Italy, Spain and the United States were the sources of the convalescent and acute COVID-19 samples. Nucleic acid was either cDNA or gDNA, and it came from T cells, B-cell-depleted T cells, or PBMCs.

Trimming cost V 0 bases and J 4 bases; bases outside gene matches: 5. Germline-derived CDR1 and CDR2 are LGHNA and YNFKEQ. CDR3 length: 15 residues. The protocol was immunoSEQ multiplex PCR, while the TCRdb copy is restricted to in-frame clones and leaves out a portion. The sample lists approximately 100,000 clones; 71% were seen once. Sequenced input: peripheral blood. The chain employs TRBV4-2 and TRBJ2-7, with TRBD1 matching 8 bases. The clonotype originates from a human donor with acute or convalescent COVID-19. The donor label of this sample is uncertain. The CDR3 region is CASSQDVTGGYEQYF. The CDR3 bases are TGTGCCAGCAGCCAAGATGTTACAGGGGGGTACGAGCAGTACTTC.